The entry below describes one T cell receptor beta chain. Its target is not known. The entry originates in a study of cytomegalovirus exposure and HLA in healthy donors. Study-level background: Among about 200 million T cells, an earlier analysis found about 100 million unique TCR beta sequences. The early release's HLA-typed donors yielded approximately 81 million unique TCRs. Overall study results and limits: In vitro experiments confirmed that three CMV-associated chains were specific for CMV antigens. Earlier results showed most TCR beta V segments being productive about 87% or about 30% of the time.

This CDR3 is built from 14 residues. Germline CDR1 and CDR2: SQVTM and ANQGSEA. Trimming removed 6 bases from V and 6 bases from J; junction bases left unmatched: 14. PCR involved 60 Vbeta and 13 Jbeta primers. Assay used: immunoSEQ multiplex PCR; TCRdb lists only in-frame clones, some missing. The sample records hundreds of thousands of clones, almost 80% being singletons. This sequence was found in a male donor in good health and CMV-seronegative. Input material: PBMCs. The V and J genes are TRBV29-1 and TRBJ2-7, with 7 positions matching TRBD2. DNA of the CDR3: TGCAGCGTCGAGAGGGGCGGGGGTCTACGCGAGCAGTACTTC. It codes for CSVERGGGLREQYF.